Listed below are T cell receptor beta chains from one sample, sequenced in a study of graft-versus-host responses after intestinal transplantation. The assay was immunoSEQ multiplex PCR, and TCRdb's table has in-frame clones only and misses some. The sample lists about 90,000 clones, around 80% occurring once. These receptors' targets are unknown. Sequencing used unstimulated CD4+ T cells sorted from spleen or lymph node cells, obtained before intestinal transplant. Source of these receptors: a human donor who received an intestinal transplant. Both conserved end residues are part of each CDR3. Each record gives: D gene, V gene, clone size, J gene, CDR3 DNA, CDR3 protein. A D gene is named only where the DNA matches it firmly. A clone size is listed for some rows: how often the clone was seen (once, few, many), or a class if it is expanded.

>TRBD2|TRBV7-9|NA|TRBJ2-5
TGTGCCAGCAGCTTAGGTGCGGGGGGGAGCGGCGAAGAGACCCAGTACTTC
CASSLGAGGSGEETQYF
>TRBD2|TRBV5-5|NA|TRBJ2-5
TGTGCCAGCAGCTTGGCGGGGGGGGCAGGACAAGAGACCCAGTACTTC
CASSLAGGAGQETQYF
>NA|TRBV18|few|TRBJ1-5
TGTGCCAGCTCACCGACACTCAATCAGCCCCAGCATTTT
CASSPTLNQPQHF
>NA|TRBV7-9|NA|TRBJ1-6
TGTGCCAGCAGCTTAGAGAAGGGGGTAAAGAATTCACCCCTCCACTTT
CASSLEKGVKNSPLHF
>NA|TRBV5-6|NA|TRBJ1-3
TGTGCCAGCAGCTCCCCATCGACTGCCGGAAACACCATATATTTT
CASSSPSTAGNTIYF
>TRBD1|TRBV5-1|few|TRBJ2-3
TGCGCCAGCAGCTTGCTTATGACAGGGAGCTTGAGCACAGATACGCAGTATTTT
CASSLLMTGSLSTDTQYF
>NA|TRBV11-3|once|TRBJ2-1
TGTGCCAGCAGCTTATATGGGCAGGGGGGCGATGAGCAGTTCTTC
CASSLYGQGGDEQFF
>TRBD2|TRBV6-5|NA|TRBJ2-7
TGTGCCAGCAGTTACCGGGCCGGGACTAACTACGAGCAGTACTTC
CASSYRAGTNYEQYF
>NA|TRBV4-1|few|TRBJ2-7
TGCGCCAGCAGCCAATTTGGCTTAACCTACGAGCAGTACTTC
CASSQFGLTYEQYF
>TRBD1|TRBV4-1|NA|TRBJ1-2
TGCGCCAGCAGCCAAGAAAGGGGGCGCCGTGGCTACACCTTC
CASSQERGRRGYTF
>NA|TRBV5-6|NA|TRBJ2-6
TGTGCCAGCAGCTCCAGGGGCGATCTGTCCGCCAACGTCCTGACTTTC
CASSSRGDLSANVLTF
>NA|TRBV7-9|few|TRBJ1-1
TGTGCCAGCAGCGCCCTCCGGGCCAAGGGGCCTGAAGCTTTCTTT
CASSALRAKGPEAFF
>NA|TRBV5-1|NA|TRBJ2-5
TGCGCCAGCAGCTTGGTTCCGGGGGAGCAAGAGACCCAGTACTTC
CASSLVPGEQETQYF
>NA|TRBV2|NA|TRBJ2-1
TGTGCCAGCTTCCGGTCCTACAATGAGCAGTTCTTC
CASFRSYNEQFF
>NA|TRBV5-6|NA|TRBJ2-3
TGTGCCAGCTTGTCGAGCGGTAGCACAGATACGCAGTATTTT
CASLSSGSTDTQYF
>NA|TRBV5-1|NA|TRBJ2-1
TGCGCCAGCAGCTCCCTTACCCTGGGGCTCTCCTACAATGAGCAGTTCTTC
CASSSLTLGLSYNEQFF
>NA|TRBV6-1|NA|TRBJ2-7
TGTGCCAGCACTGGGGCAGGGCCTACGAGGGAGCAGTACTTC
CASTGAGPTREQYF
>TRBD2|TRBV5-1|NA|TRBJ2-2
TGCGCCAGCAGCTTGGCCCTCGCGGGAGCTGGGGAGCTGTTTTTT
CASSLALAGAGELFF
>TRBD2|TRBV7-2|NA|TRBJ2-1
TGTGCCAGCAGCTTACTAAGACTAGCGGAGCAGTTCTTC
CASSLLRLAEQFF
>TRBD1|TRBV5-1|NA|TRBJ2-5
TGCGCCAGCAGCTTGGGTGGGGACAGGGTGGAGACCCAGTACTTC
CASSLGGDRVETQYF
>NA|TRBV4-1|NA|TRBJ2-2
TGCGCCAGCAGCCAATCCTCCCGGGGAGCTGTTTTT
CASSQSSRGAVF
>TRBD1|TRBV7-6|NA|TRBJ2-1
TGTGCCAGCAGCCCAAGACAGGGCTACAATGAGCAGTTCTTC
CASSPRQGYNEQFF
>TRBD1|TRBV5-1|NA|TRBJ2-3
TGCGCCAGCAGCTGGGGAAGAGGGGGCGGGGATACGCAGTATTTT
CASSWGRGGGDTQYF
>NA|TRBV5-1|NA|TRBJ1-1
TGCGCCAGCAGCTCAGATCCCCAGGGTTTGGGTGAAGCTTTCTTT
CASSSDPQGLGEAFF
>NA|TRBV5-1|NA|TRBJ1-5
TGCGCCAGCAGCTCGTACGGGGGGGGCAATCAGCCCCAGCATTTT
CASSSYGGGNQPQHF
>NA|TRBV30|NA|TRBJ1-2
TGTGCCTGGAGTGTATTCCCGTGGTTTACCGGGACAAGAGTAGGCTACACCTTC
CAWSVFPWFTGTRVGYTF
>TRBD2|TRBV28|NA|TRBJ2-7
TGTGCCAGCAGGGGCGGGAGTTTATACGAGCAGTACTTC
CASRGGSLYEQYF
>NA|TRBV4-1|few|TRBJ2-4
TGCGCCAGCAGCCAAGATCCTGGCCGTGGTGGAACGGGCATTCAGTACTTC
CASSQDPGRGGTGIQYF
>NA|TRBV6-1|NA|TRBJ1-2
TGTGCCAGCAGTGACTTTGGCTACACCTTC
CASSDFGYTF
>TRBD1|TRBV18|NA|TRBJ1-2
TGTGCCAGCTACAGGGACAGGATCGACTATGGCTACACCTTC
CASYRDRIDYGYTF
>NA|TRBV28|NA|TRBJ2-7
TGTGCCAGCAGTCTCGACAGCTACGAGCAGTACTTC
CASSLDSYEQYF
>TRBD2|TRBV6-1|NA|TRBJ2-5
TGTGCCAGCAGTGACTATCTAGCGGGAGAGACCCAGTACTTC
CASSDYLAGETQYF
>TRBD2|TRBV7-9|NA|TRBJ2-1
TGTGCCAGCAGCCGAACGACTAGCGGCTCCTACAATGAGCAGTTCTTC
CASSRTTSGSYNEQFF
>TRBD1|TRBV11-2|NA|TRBJ2-5
TGTGCCAGCAGCTTAAGCAGGGGGCAGGAGACCCAGTACTTC
CASSLSRGQETQYF
>NA|TRBV19|NA|TRBJ2-3
TGTGCCAGTAGTATTCTCGCCTATAGCACAGATACGCAGTATTTT
CASSILAYSTDTQYF
>NA|TRBV6-6|NA|TRBJ2-7
TGTGCCAGCAGGGGCCTAAGAAACTACGAGCAGTACTTC
CASRGLRNYEQYF
>TRBD2|TRBV18|NA|TRBJ2-7
TGTGCCAGCTCACCGCGACTAGCGGGTTACTACGAGCAGTACTTC
CASSPRLAGYYEQYF
>NA|TRBV21-1|NA|TRBJ2-3
TGTGCCACTCCCAAAGGGGAGAGGGACAGGGGCGCAGATACGCAGTATTTT
CATPKGERDRGADTQYF
>NA|TRBV2|NA|TRBJ1-4
TGTGCCAGCAGTGAACTTGGGGCGCGTAATGAAAAACTGTTTTTT
CASSELGARNEKLFF
>NA|TRBV5-1|NA|TRBJ1-1
TGCGCCAGCAGCTTAATCGCGCAGACTGGTACTGAAGCTTTCTTT
CASSLIAQTGTEAFF
>TRBD2|TRBV2|NA|TRBJ2-5
TGTGCCAGCAGCATGGCGGGGGTTGAGACCCAGTACTTC
CASSMAGVETQYF
>TRBD2|TRBV19|NA|TRBJ2-2
TGTGCCAGTAGTAAAACTAGCGGGTGGACCGGGGAGCTGTTTTTT
CASSKTSGWTGELFF
>TRBD1|TRBV7-9|NA|TRBJ2-2
TGTGCCAGCAGCTTAGGACAGGGGAACACCGGGGAGCTGTTTTTT
CASSLGQGNTGELFF
>TRBD1|TRBV5-4|NA|TRBJ2-2
TGTGCCACCACGGACAGGGCGAACACCGGGGAGCTGTTTTTT
CATTDRANTGELFF
>TRBD1|TRBV18|NA|TRBJ1-4
TGTGCCAGCTCACCCGTTGGGGAGGACAGGGGCGAAAAACTGTTTTTT
CASSPVGEDRGEKLFF
>NA|TRBV5-1|NA|TRBJ1-4
TGCGCCAGCAGCGCCCAGGGTGGTGAAAAACTGTTTTTT
CASSAQGGEKLFF
>NA|TRBV7-6|NA|TRBJ2-7
TGTGCCAGCAGCTCGGGACACCCGAGTGTCGAGCAGTACTTC
CASSSGHPSVEQYF
>NA|TRBV5-6|NA|TRBJ1-2
TGTGCCAGCAGCTTCATGGGGGCCTATGGCTACACCTTC
CASSFMGAYGYTF
>NA|TRBV4-1|NA|TRBJ2-3
TGCGCCAGCAGCCATGTCAGGAACACAGATACGCAGTATTTT
CASSHVRNTDTQYF
>TRBD2|TRBV18|NA|TRBJ2-7
TGTGCCAGCTCACCAAAGCGGGAGAACAACGAGCAGTACTTC
CASSPKRENNEQYF